This passage covers 18 T cell receptor beta chains from one sample sequenced in a study of cytomegalovirus exposure and HLA in healthy donors. PCR used 60 Vbeta primers and 13 Jbeta primers. Data came from immunoSEQ multiplex PCR; TCRdb stores just in-frame clones and leaves some out. The data show 150,000 to 200,000 clones, with roughly 77% seen just once and 1% held by the top ten. The sequencing input was PBMCs. The receptors stem from a woman aged 45-65 years in good health and CMV-seropositive.

A single count supports this clone. V and J are TRBV27 and TRBJ1-5, with 8 positions matching TRBD1. Per germline, CDR1 MNHEY and CDR2 SMNVEV (reference sequence). Unmatched junction bases numbered 2, after V lost 5 bases and J lost 2 bases. This CDR3 region has 14 residues. CDR3 in DNA: TGTGCCAGCAGTGAACAGGGGGGCAATCAGCCCCAGCATTTT. The encoded protein is CASSEQGGNQPQHF.

The J gene is TRBJ1-2, the V gene TRBV7-3; D is unclear. The CDR3 covers 15 residues. CDR1 SGHTA and CDR2 FQGTGA come from the germline V gene. The ends were cut back, 5 bases at V and 4 bases at J, with 17 bases in the middle. The CDR3 sequence: CASSPILSISYGYTF. For the CDR3, the DNA is TGTGCCAGCAGCCCGATCCTAAGTATTAGCTATGGCTACACCTTC.

Turning to this clone: One end of the junction is discordant with germline, which a read error may explain. The V call is TRBV7-9, the J call TRBJ2-7; 7 positions agree with TRBD2. Per the germline V gene, CDR1 is SEHNR and CDR2 is FQNEAQ (reference sequence). The length of the CDR3 is 15 residues. CDR3 sequence (DNA): TGTGCCAGCACCCGGGGGGACGGGAGCTCCTACGAGCAGCACTTC. Protein product: CASTRGDGSSYEQHF.

V is TRBV6-6 and J is TRBJ1-3; D unresolved. The V end lost 3 bases, the J end lost 0 bases, and 9 bases lay between the germline ends. Germline V gene data show CDR1 as MNHNY and CDR2 as SVGAGI (reference sequence). CDR3 size: 15 residues. CDR3 coding DNA: TGTGCCAGCAGTTATCGGGGTCCCTCTGGAAACACCATATATTTT. As protein: CASSYRGPSGNTIYF.

V is TRBV7-2 and J is TRBJ1-1; maybe TRBD1 (5 bases). Germline CDR1 is SGHTA and CDR2 is FQGNSA. The CDR3 runs to 15 residues. Trimming stripped 5 bases from V and 4 bases from J, with 17 bases between. This chain's CDR3 is CASSLSTAGVTEAFF. The DNA for the CDR3 is TGTGCCAGCAGCCTGAGCACTGCGGGGGTCACTGAAGCTTTCTTT.

The V and J genes are TRBV25-1 and TRBJ1-3; maybe TRBD1 (5 bases). The CDR3 totals 18 residues. CDR1 and CDR2 (germline): MGHDK, SYGVNS. Trimming left V 1 base short and J 0 bases short, with 16 bases between. The CDR3 DNA is TGTGCCAGCAGTGAATTTGGGGGAGGAGGTGGCTCTGGAAACACCATATATTTT. This translates into CASSEFGGGGGSGNTIYF.

The CDR3 here is CASSQVGTPGLASWHEQFF. The DNA of the CDR3 is TGTGCCAGCAGCCAAGTAGGTACCCCGGGACTAGCCTCCTGGCATGAGCAGTTCTTC. The chain uses TRBV4-2 and TRBJ2-1, with 9 bases fitting TRBD2. CDR1 is LGHNA, CDR2 YNFKEQ, per germline. The CDR3 runs 19 residues. J was trimmed by 8 bases and V by 1 base; bases with no gene match: 18.

In this sample, this clone turned up a few times. The V call is TRBV6-5, the J call TRBJ2-5, with D possibly matching TRBD1 (6 bases). The germline gives CDR1 MNHEY, CDR2 SVGAGI. This CDR3 region has 12 residues. The V gene lost 7 bases and the J gene lost 5 bases, with 11 bases spanning the gap. The DNA for the CDR3 is TGTGCCAGCATGGCCAGGGGTGAGACCCAGTACTTC. As protein: CASMARGETQYF.

A remark on this clone: A junction boundary mismatches the germline segment, possibly from a read error. J is TRBJ2-1 and V is TRBV7-7; 10 nucleotides line up with TRBD1. This CDR3 comprises 15 residues. Germline V lookup: CDR1 SSHAT, CDR2 FNYEAQ (reference sequence). The CDR3 region is CASSSRQGAWNEQFF. The CDR3, as DNA: TGTGCTAGCAGCTCCCGACAGGGGGCATGGAATGAGCAGTTCTTC.

This chain joins TRBV9 and TRBJ1-5; maybe TRBD1 (5 bases). The V end lost 4 bases, the J end lost 5 bases, and 10 bases lay between the germline ends. The CDR3 is made up of 13 amino acids. Germline loops: CDR1 SGDLS, CDR2 YYNGEE. CDR3 loop: CASSTQDDQPQHF. The CDR3 DNA follows: TGTGCCAGCAGCACACAGGACGATCAGCCCCAGCATTTT.

This chain connects TRBV7-8 to TRBJ1-1; TRBD1 matches at 7 bases. Trimming at V came to 2 bases and at J to 4 bases, leaving 7 bases not matched to a gene. CDR3 size: 15 residues. From germline, CDR1 is SGHVS and CDR2 FQNEAQ. CDR3 nucleotide sequence: TGTGCCAGCAGCTTACGGACAGGTTTGTCCACTGAAGCTTTCTTT. Its protein product is CASSLRTGLSTEAFF.

The chain links TRBV6-5 to TRBJ1-2; possible D gene TRBD1, 5 bases. The V end lost 5 bases, the J end lost 6 bases, and 13 bases lay between the germline ends. This CDR3 has 13 amino acids. CDR1 and CDR2 from the germline V gene are MNHEY and SVGAGI. The CDR3 loop reads CASSPQGRNGYTF. The CDR3 bases are TGTGCCAGCAGTCCTCAGGGCAGGAATGGCTACACCTTC.

The J gene is TRBJ2-2, the V gene TRBV7-8; 9 nucleotides match TRBD2. V trimming: 0 bases; J trimming: 6 bases; junction bases outside the gene matches: 11. CDR3 length: 18 amino acids. Germline CDR1 reads SGHVS; CDR2 reads FQNEAQ. CDR3 sequence: CASSLARLAGKYSGELFF. The CDR3 DNA sequence: TGTGCCAGCAGCTTAGCGCGTCTAGCGGGAAAATACTCCGGGGAGCTGTTTTTT. The whole variable domain, filled in from reference TRBV7-8 and TRBJ2-2, reads GAGVSQSPRYKVAKRGQDVALRCDPISGHVSLFWYQQALGQGPEFLTYFQNEAQLDKSGLPSDRFFAERPEGSVSTLKIQRTQQEDSAVYLCASSLARLAGKYSGELFFGEGSRLTVL.

The chain employs TRBV7-8 and TRBJ1-4; 11 positions agree with TRBD1. CDR1 and CDR2 (germline): SGHVS, FQNEAQ. J gave up 6 bases and V 4 bases, and 4 bases lay outside the gene matches. The length of the CDR3 is 15 residues. CDR3 DNA sequence: TGTGCCAGCAGCTCCAGGACAGGGGGCTATGAAAAACTGTTTTTT. As protein: CASSSRTGGYEKLFF.

The chain combines TRBV6-5 with TRBJ1-1; D not certain. The CDR3 is 14 amino acids. The V gene's germline CDR1 is MNHEY and CDR2 SVGAGI. V gave up 5 bases and J gave up 1 base, with 11 bases separating them. CDR3 protein: CASSRTQPNTEAFF. The CDR3, as DNA: TGTGCCAGCAGTCGTACACAACCGAACACTGAAGCTTTCTTT.

The rearrangement uses TRBV6-5 and TRBJ1-2, with D tentatively TRBD1 (5 bases). Germline CDR1 and CDR2: MNHEY and SVGAGI. Trimming left V 6 bases short and J 5 bases short, with 16 bases between. This CDR3 contains 14 residues. DNA of the CDR3: TGTGCCAGCAGCGACCTTGGGGGAGGGTATGGCTACACCTTC. Translation gives CASSDLGGGYGYTF.

CDR3 DNA sequence: TGTGCCAGCAGTATGGGACAGGACTATGGCTACACCTTC. It translates to CASSMGQDYGYTF. The genes are TRBV6-1 and TRBJ1-2, with 8 bases fitting TRBD1. Germline CDR1 and CDR2: MNHNS and SASEGT. V lost 5 bases and J lost 3; bases outside the gene matches: 2. The CDR3 is made up of 13 amino acids.

The chain recombines TRBV6-1 with TRBJ1-1; D ambiguous. The CDR3 length is 13 residues. Trimming took 3 bases from V and 8 from J, leaving 13 bases between them. Germline assignment: CDR1 MNHNS and CDR2 SASEGT. The CDR3 coding sequence is TGTGCCAGCAGTGAGAGTAGTAACAGAGAAGCTTTCTTT. It is translated as CASSESSNREAFF.